This T cell receptor beta chain was identified in a study of low-dose radiotherapy and immunotherapy resistance in tumors. Regarding time point: before trial treatment. Primers used for first-strand cDNA, a TRAV- and TRBV-specific set, covered both alpha and beta chains. A constant-region primer paired with the V-primer adapter amplified TCRs over about 20 PCR cycles. It was by in vitro transcription that isolated mRNA was amplified. TCRdb re-derived calls from the reads in MiXCR, one entry per CDR3 protein. Here the sample spans about 82,000 distinct CDR3 sequences, 18% being singletons. V was pared by 3 bases and J by 5 bases, with 11 bases between. Germline V gene sequence: CDR1 DFQATT, CDR2 SNEGSKA (reference sequence). The CDR3 runs to 13 residues.

This chain connects TRBV20-1 to TRBJ1-5, with D tentatively TRBD1 (5 bases). Here the sequenced sample was PBMCs, taken before treatment. The receptor's source is a male donor with prostate cancer. The CDR3 coding sequence is TGCAGTGCTAGTTGGGGGGTGGATCAGCCCCAGCATTTT. Translation gives CSASWGVDQPQHF.